A selection of T cell receptor beta chains follows, all from one sample in a study of shared clonotypes between healthy human individuals. Measured with immunoSEQ multiplex PCR; TCRdb has only the in-frame clones, and not every one. The sample holds about 2.4 million clones, 90% to 95% seen once. The sample taken for sequencing was naive CD4+ T cells from PBMCs. These receptors all come from a man between 18 and 29 years old in good health. Some clones in this sample may be carry-over from other donors' samples. CDR3s include the opening cysteine and the closing phenylalanine or tryptophan. Fields, in order: V gene, J gene, clone size, D gene, CDR3 DNA, CDR3 protein. A D gene is named only where the DNA matches it firmly. A clone size is listed for some rows: how often the clone was seen (once, few, many), or a class if it is expanded.

TRBV5-6	TRBJ2-6	-	-	TGTGCCAGCAGCCCGGGGCACTCTGGGGCCAACGTCCTGACTTTC	CASSPGHSGANVLTF
TRBV9	TRBJ2-3	-	-	TGTGCCAGCAGCCAAAATCGGGATACGCAGTATTTT	CASSQNRDTQYF
TRBV6-1	TRBJ1-5	-	TRBD1	TGTGCCAGCAGATACAGGGGGGATCAGCCCCAGCATTTT	CASRYRGDQPQHF
TRBV4-1	TRBJ2-1	-	-	TGCGCCAGCAGCCAAGATGGGTGGAGACCTGGGGGGAGTGAGCAGTTCTTC	CASSQDGWRPGGSEQFF
TRBV7-2	TRBJ2-5	-	-	TGTGCCAGCAGCTTTTCCCCAGCGAGGGAGACCCAGTACTTC	CASSFSPARETQYF
TRBV9	TRBJ2-5	-	TRBD1	TGTGCCAGCAGCGCCGACAGGGGCGGAGAGACCCAGTACTTC	CASSADRGGETQYF
TRBV30	TRBJ2-2	-	-	TGTGCCTGGAAAACAGGATTGAACACCGGGGAGCTGTTTTTT	CAWKTGLNTGELFF
TRBV19	TRBJ2-2	-	TRBD1	TGTGCCAGCGAAACCGGGACAGGGGGAATGGGGGAGCTGTTTTTT	CASETGTGGMGELFF
TRBV28	TRBJ2-3	-	-	TGTGCCAGGGGGGCTCCTAATGGAGCCCGCACAGATACGCAGTATTTT	CARGAPNGARTDTQYF
TRBV6-5	TRBJ1-6	-	-	TGTGCCAGCAGTTACTCGGAGGCGGGGAATTCACCCCTCCACTTT	CASSYSEAGNSPLHF
TRBV5-1	TRBJ2-2	-	TRBD2	TGCGCCAGCAGCTTGATCGTCCTAGCGGGAGCGAACACCGGGGAGCTGTTTTTT	CASSLIVLAGANTGELFF
TRBV11-3	TRBJ2-2	-	-	TGTGCCAGCAGTTCGACCGGGGAGCTGTTTTTT	CASSSTGELFF
TRBV27	TRBJ2-2	-	-	TGTGCCAGCAGTCCCCGGGCGGGCGGGGTCACCGGGGAGCTGTTTTTT	CASSPRAGGVTGELFF
TRBV5-4	TRBJ1-3	few	TRBD1	TGTGCCAGCAGCCCGGGGACAGTTGGAAACACCATATATTTT	CASSPGTVGNTIYF
TRBV19	TRBJ2-7	-	TRBD1	TGTGCCAGTAGTCAACAGGGGGCCCCCCTTGTGCAGTACTTC	CASSQQGAPLVQYF
TRBV2	TRBJ2-7	-	-	TGTGCCAGCAGTGTACCGAGCTCCTACGAGCAGTACTTC	CASSVPSSYEQYF
TRBV9	TRBJ2-3	-	-	TGTGCCAGCAGCCCTCGGAACGCTTGGTACGATACGCAGTATTTT	CASSPRNAWYDTQYF
TRBV10-1	TRBJ2-2	-	-	TGCGCCAGCAGTGGGGGCCCCGGGGAGCTGTTTTTT	CASSGGPGELFF
TRBV19	TRBJ1-1	-	-	TGTGCCAGCAAGAGACGGGAGATGAACACTGAAGCTTTCTTT	CASKRREMNTEAFF
TRBV19	TRBJ1-1	-	-	TGTGCCAGTAGTATAACATCTGACGGTCAGGCAACTGAAGCTTTCTTT	CASSITSDGQATEAFF
TRBV4-3	TRBJ2-3	-	TRBD2	TGCGCCAGCAGCCTGACTAGCGGGAGAGGTTGGGATACGCAGTATTTT	CASSLTSGRGWDTQYF
TRBV28	TRBJ2-7	-	TRBD1	TGTGCCAGCAGTCAAGGGGACAGGGTGACTGTGGGCGAGCAGTACTTC	CASSQGDRVTVGEQYF
TRBV7-2	TRBJ2-3	-	-	TGTGCCAGCAGCGCTAGTGGCTATACGCAGTATTTT	CASSASGYTQYF
TRBV21-1	TRBJ2-2	-	-	TGTGCCATCGCCCGCGGGGAGCTGTTTTTT	CAIARGELFF
TRBV30	TRBJ1-4	few	-	TGTGCCTGGAGTAACGCCGGGACTTGGTTTTTT	CAWSNAGTWFF
TRBV9	TRBJ2-2	-	-	TGTGCCAGCAGCCCGAAAGAGGGGAACACCGGGGAGCTGTTTTTT	CASSPKEGNTGELFF
TRBV30	TRBJ1-1	-	-	TGTGCCTGGAGACCGGGACACTTGATGAACACTGAAGCTTTCTTT	CAWRPGHLMNTEAFF
TRBV27	TRBJ1-3	-	-	TGTGCCAGCAGTTCCTACAGGGACTCTGGAAACACCATATATTTT	CASSSYRDSGNTIYF
TRBV29-1	TRBJ1-2	-	TRBD1	TGCAGCGCCGAGGGCGAGGACAGGACTTCTCCCTATGGCTACACCTTC	CSAEGEDRTSPYGYTF
TRBV2	TRBJ2-3	-	TRBD2	TGTGCCAGCAGTGAATATTGGTTACTAGCGGGAAGTACAGATACGCAGTATTTT	CASSEYWLLAGSTDTQYF
TRBV6-1	TRBJ2-3	-	TRBD2	TGTGCCAGCAAACTAGCGGGAGTAGGGACAGATACGCAGTATTTT	CASKLAGVGTDTQYF
TRBV5-4	TRBJ2-3	-	TRBD2	TGTGCCAGCAGCTTGGGTGGGAGGGCAGATACGCAGTATTTT	CASSLGGRADTQYF
TRBV5-4	TRBJ2-5	-	TRBD2	TGTGCCAGCAACTCCGACCCCTTTCCGGGACTAGTACAAGAGACCCAGTACTTC	CASNSDPFPGLVQETQYF
TRBV27	TRBJ2-1	-	-	TGTGCCAGCAGAAAAGACGAGTACAATGAGCAGTTCTTC	CASRKDEYNEQFF
TRBV18	TRBJ2-3	once	-	TGTGCCAGCTCACCAACCGTCCCCGACAGAAGAGCAGATACGCAGTATTTT	CASSPTVPDRRADTQYF
TRBV11-2	TRBJ2-7	-	TRBD1	TGTGCCAGCAGTGTTACGACAGGGGGCGCCGGTTACGAGCAGTACTTC	CASSVTTGGAGYEQYF
TRBV5-5	TRBJ2-4	-	TRBD1	TGTGCCAGCAGCATACCCCGGGACAGTCAGAGCGCAAACATTCAGTACTTC	CASSIPRDSQSANIQYF